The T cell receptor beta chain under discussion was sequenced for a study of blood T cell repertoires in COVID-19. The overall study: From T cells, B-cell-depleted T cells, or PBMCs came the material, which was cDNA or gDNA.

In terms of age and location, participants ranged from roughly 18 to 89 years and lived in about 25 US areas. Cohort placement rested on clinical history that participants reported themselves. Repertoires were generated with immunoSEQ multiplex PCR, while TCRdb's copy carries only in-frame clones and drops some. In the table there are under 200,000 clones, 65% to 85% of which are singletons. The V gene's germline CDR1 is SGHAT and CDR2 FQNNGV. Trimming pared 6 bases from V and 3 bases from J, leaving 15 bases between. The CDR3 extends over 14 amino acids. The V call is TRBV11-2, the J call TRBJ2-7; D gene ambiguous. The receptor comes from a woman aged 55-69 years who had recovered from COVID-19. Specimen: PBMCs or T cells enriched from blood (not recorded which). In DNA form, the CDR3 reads TGTGCCAGCAGTCTCAACAGTAAATTCTACGAGCAGTACTTC. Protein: CASSLNSKFYEQYF.